This TCR beta chain was found in a study of blood T cell repertoires in COVID-19. About the research overall: T cells, B-cell-depleted T cells, or PBMCs provided the cDNA or gDNA that served as material.

Original processing methods: Amplified reference gene primers provided the basis for estimating nucleated cell counts. The data were produced by immunoSEQ multiplex PCR, yet TCRdb's version contains in-frame clones alone and is incomplete. V and J calls and clone size are as listed in that table; D and trimming were resolved from the DNA. Among 170,000 or so clones listed, 85% to 90% were seen once. This CDR3 contains 12 residues. Trimming took off 4 bases at V and 5 bases at J, with 5 bases between the two ends. Germline V gives CDR1 MDHEN, CDR2 SYDVKM. This TCR derives from a middle-aged man with active or convalescent COVID-19. The rearrangement uses TRBV28 and TRBJ2-2, with TRBD2 as a possible D gene (5 bases). What was sequenced was peripheral blood. This CDR3 reads CASSSGTGELFF. The CDR3, as DNA: TGTGCCAGCAGTTCGGGAACCGGGGAGCTGTTTTTT.